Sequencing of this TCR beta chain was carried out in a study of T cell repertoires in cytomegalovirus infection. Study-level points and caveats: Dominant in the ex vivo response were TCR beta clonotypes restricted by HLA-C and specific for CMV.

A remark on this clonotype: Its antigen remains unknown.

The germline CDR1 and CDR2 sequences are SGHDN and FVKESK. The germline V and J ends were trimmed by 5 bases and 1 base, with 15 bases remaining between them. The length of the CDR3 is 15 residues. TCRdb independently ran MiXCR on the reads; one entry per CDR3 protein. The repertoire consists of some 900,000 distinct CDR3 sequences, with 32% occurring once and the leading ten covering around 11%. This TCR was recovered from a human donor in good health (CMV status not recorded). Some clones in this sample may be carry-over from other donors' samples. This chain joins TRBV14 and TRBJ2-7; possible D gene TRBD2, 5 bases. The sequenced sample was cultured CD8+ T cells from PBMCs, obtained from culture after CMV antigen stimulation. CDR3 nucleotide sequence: TGTGCCAGCAGCAACGGACTTTCGGGATCCTACGAGCAGTACTTC. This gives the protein CASSNGLSGSYEQYF.